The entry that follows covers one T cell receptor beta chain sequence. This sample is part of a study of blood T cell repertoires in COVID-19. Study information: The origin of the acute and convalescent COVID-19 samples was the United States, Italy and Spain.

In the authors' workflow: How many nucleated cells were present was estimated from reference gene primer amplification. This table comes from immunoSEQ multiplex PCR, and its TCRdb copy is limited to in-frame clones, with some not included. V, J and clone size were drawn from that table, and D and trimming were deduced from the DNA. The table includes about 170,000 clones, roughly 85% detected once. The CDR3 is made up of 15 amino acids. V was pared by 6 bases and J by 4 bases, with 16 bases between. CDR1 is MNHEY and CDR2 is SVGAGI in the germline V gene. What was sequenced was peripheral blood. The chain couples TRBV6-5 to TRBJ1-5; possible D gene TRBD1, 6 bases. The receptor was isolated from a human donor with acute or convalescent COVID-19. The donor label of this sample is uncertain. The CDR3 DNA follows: TGTGCCAGCAGGCCAGACAGGTCTTTTAATCAGCCCCAGCATTTT. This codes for CASRPDRSFNQPQHF.